The following is a TCR beta chain sequence with its context. The CDR3 covers 13 residues. CDR1 is SQVTM, CDR2 ANQGSEA, per germline. Unmatched junction bases numbered 6, after V lost 7 bases and J lost 5 bases. The data derive from a study of blood T cell repertoires in COVID-19. Study information: Acute and convalescent COVID-19 specimens originated in the United States, Italy and Spain. In each case, the material was cDNA or gDNA derived from T cells, B-cell-depleted T cells, or PBMCs.

The authors' processing: The authors estimated nucleated cell counts from reference gene primer amplification. Method: immunoSEQ multiplex PCR; TCRdb's copy keeps in-frame clones and lacks some. V and J calls and clone size are as listed in that table; D and trimming were resolved from the DNA. Among tens of thousands of clones, about 91% were seen once, and the ten largest hold under 2%. The sequence was collected from a woman older than 75 with active or convalescent COVID-19. Input material: peripheral blood. This chain connects TRBV29-1 to TRBJ1-5, with 9 bases identical to TRBD1. CDR3 DNA sequence: TGCAGCGCGGGACAGGGTGCGGATCAGCCCCAGCATTTT. It encodes CSAGQGADQPQHF.